These 27 T cell receptor beta chains were sequenced from one sample in a study of blood T cell repertoires in COVID-19. Measured with immunoSEQ multiplex PCR; TCRdb has only the in-frame clones, and not every one. The sample has 200,000 to 250,000 clones; less than 85% are singletons. What was sequenced was peripheral blood. These receptors were taken from a woman aged 70-85 years with acute or convalescent COVID-19.

This clone was picked up one time. This chain uses TRBV5-6 with TRBJ2-6; 12 nucleotides match TRBD1. Germline V gene lookup returns CDR1 SGHDT and CDR2 YYEEEE. V shed 1 base and J 3 bases; nucleotides not matched to a gene: 8. This CDR3 spans 19 amino acids. CDR3 nucleotide sequence: TGTGCCAGCAGCTTGCCCGGGACAGGGGGCGCGAGTGGGGCCAACGTCCTGACTTTC. Amino acids: CASSLPGTGGASGANVLTF. Looking up the rest from reference TRBV5-6 and TRBJ2-6 gives the full variable domain: DAGVTQSPTHLIKTRGQQVTLRCSPKSGHDTVSWYQQALGQGPQFIFQYYEEEERQRGNFPDRFSGHQFPNYSSELNVNALLLGDSALYLCASSLPGTGGASGANVLTFGAGSRLTVL.

This clone occurred a few times. The chain uses TRBV2 and TRBJ1-1; no definite D call. Trimming stripped 5 bases from V and 4 bases from J, with 17 bases between. Germline lookup yields CDR1 SNHLY and CDR2 FYNNEI. The CDR3 runs 15 residues. CDR3 nucleotides: TGTGCCAGCAGTTCTAGGCCCCGGTTAGGCACTGAAGCTTTCTTT. This encodes CASSSRPRLGTEAFF. The whole variable domain, remainder taken from reference TRBV2 and TRBJ1-1, is EPEVTQTPSHQVTQMGQEVILRCVPISNHLYFYWYRQILGQKVEFLVSFYNNEISEKSEIFDDQFSVERPDGSNFTLKIRSTKLEDSAMYFCASSSRPRLGTEAFFGQGTRLTVV.

The CDR3 coding sequence is TGTGCCAGCAGAGGGTCGGGACAGGGAGATGAAGATACGCAGTATTTT. Amino acid sequence: CASRGSGQGDEDTQYF. This chain uses TRBV2 with TRBJ2-3; 9 bases map to TRBD1. V gave up 6 bases and J gave up 5 bases; unmatched junction bases: 12. CDR3 length equals 16 residues. The germline CDR1 and CDR2 sequences are SNHLY and FYNNEI.

In DNA form, the CDR3 reads TGTGCCAGCAGCTTAGGAGATGGGCGGGCCCTAGCCAAAAACATTCAGTACTTC. This codes for CASSLGDGRALAKNIQYF. The chain carries TRBV7-2 and TRBJ2-4; D is perhaps TRBD2 (5 bases). V was shortened by 1 base and J by 0 bases, with 16 bases between the two germline ends. The germline CDR1 and CDR2 sequences are SGHTA and FQGNSA. The CDR3 extends over 18 amino acids. The whole variable domain, remainder taken from reference TRBV7-2 and TRBJ2-4, is GAGVSQSPSNKVTEKGKDVELRCDPISGHTALYWYRQSLGQGLEFLIYFQGNSAPDKSGLPSDRFSAERTGGSVSTLTIQRTQQEDSAVYLCASSLGDGRALAKNIQYFGAGTRLSVL.

This rearrangement joins TRBV24-1 to TRBJ1-5; 7 bases align to TRBD1. The germline gives CDR1 KGHDR, CDR2 SFDVKD. The J segment lost 7 bases and the V segment lost 5 bases, leaving 7 bases of the junction unmatched. This CDR3 comprises 14 residues. Here the CDR3 DNA reads TGTGCCACCAGTGCTCAGGGGGGTGGGCAGCCCCAGCATTTT. It codes for CATSAQGGGQPQHF.

This chain connects TRBV5-4 to TRBJ2-1; D remains ambiguous. Germline V gives CDR1 SGHNT, CDR2 YYREEE (reference sequence). The CDR3 has 12 residues. Trimming removed 3 bases from V and 7 bases from J, with 8 bases in between. The CDR3 nucleotides are TGTGCCAGCAGCTCAGACAAAAATGAGCAGTTCTTC. Its translation is CASSSDKNEQFF.

A few counts support this clone. The chain's CDR3 is CASSERRGDEQFF. The CDR3 coding sequence is TGTGCCAGCAGCGAACGCCGGGGGGATGAGCAGTTCTTC. V usage is TRBV11-2 and J usage is TRBJ2-1; 7 bases fit TRBD2. Germline CDR1 reads SGHAT; CDR2 reads FQNNGV. The CDR3 length is 13 residues. The V gene end was trimmed by 5 bases and the J gene end by 8 bases; junction bases not matched to a gene: 6.

The chain carries TRBV6-5 and TRBJ1-4, with 9 nucleotides matching TRBD1. CDR3 size: 14 residues. Trimming cost V 5 bases and J 8 bases; bases outside gene matches: 6. From germline, CDR1 is MNHEY and CDR2 SVGAGI. CDR3 coding DNA: TGTGCCAGCAGTCTACAGGGGGCGTGGGAAAAACTGTTTTTT. This sequence encodes CASSLQGAWEKLFF.

The chain joins TRBV29-1 to TRBJ2-7, with D maybe TRBD1 (6 bases). Germline loops: CDR1 SQVTM, CDR2 ANQGSEA. This CDR3 is 12 amino acids long. Trimming pared 4 bases from V and 5 bases from J, leaving 12 bases between. In nucleotides, the CDR3 is TGCAGCGTTGGGTCAGGGGATAACGAGCAGTACTTC. Its protein product is CSVGSGDNEQYF.

V usage is TRBV6-6 and J usage is TRBJ1-2; 7 bases fit TRBD1. This CDR3 has 20 amino acids. V shed 6 bases, J shed 7 bases, and the junction held 29 bases outside the gene matches. Germline CDR1 is MNHNY and CDR2 is SVGAGI (reference sequence). The CDR3 sequence: CASSKHNPGQSLSTRSGYTF. DNA for the CDR3: TGTGCCAGCAGCAAACACAATCCGGGACAGTCCCTATCCACGCGGAGTGGCTACACCTTC.

CDR3 bases: TGTGCCAGCTCACCTGGACAGGGCAGCATCACCGGGGAGCTGTTTTTT. Its translation: CASSPGQGSITGELFF. The rearrangement links TRBV18 to TRBJ2-2, with 8 bases identical to TRBD1. The CDR3 totals 16 residues. Looked up from germline, CDR1 is KGHSH and CDR2 is LQKENI. With V trimmed by 3 bases and J by 4 bases, 7 bases remained unmatched.

V and J are TRBV9 and TRBJ2-1; 9 bases match TRBD2. Germline V lookup: CDR1 SGDLS, CDR2 YYNGEE. This CDR3 is built from 16 residues. V lost 5 bases and J lost 9; bases outside the gene matches: 15. CDR3 bases: TGTGCCAGCAGGGACACCCAACAAAGCGGGAGGACTGAGCAGTTCTTC. Residues: CASRDTQQSGRTEQFF.

This chain joins TRBV6-5 and TRBJ1-1, with 8 positions matching TRBD1. V was clipped by 7 bases and J by 5 bases; unmatched bases: 12. CDR3 length: 15 amino acids. CDR1 MNHEY and CDR2 SVGAGI come from the germline V gene. CDR3 nucleotides: TGTGCCAGCACCCCATCTAACAGGGGGGTAACTGAAGCTTTCTTT. Translation: CASTPSNRGVTEAFF.

The table lists this clone with a count of one. CDR3 protein: CASSLYRGKTEAFF. CDR3 coding DNA: TGTGCCAGCAGTTTATATAGGGGGAAGACTGAAGCTTTCTTT. This rearrangement joins TRBV28 to TRBJ1-1; TRBD1 is a possible D gene (6 bases). Trimming pared 1 base from V and 5 bases from J, leaving 11 bases between. The CDR3 sequence is 14 residues long. CDR1 is MDHEN and CDR2 is SYDVKM in the germline V gene.

The V call is TRBV9, the J call TRBJ2-5; TRBD2 matches 8 bases. J gave up 1 base and V 7 bases, and 12 bases lay outside the gene matches. In germline, CDR1 is SGDLS, CDR2 YYNGEE. The CDR3 has 16 amino acids. CDR3 protein: CASSPGGRERQETQYF. In DNA, the CDR3 is TGTGCCAGCTCCCCGGGGGGGCGCGAACGCCAAGAGACCCAGTACTTC.

The V call is TRBV11-2, the J call TRBJ2-7; D might be TRBD2 (6 bases). Trimming cost V 5 bases and J 0 bases, with 17 bases left between them. Germline V CDR1 and CDR2: SGHAT, FQNNGV. The CDR3 sequence is 16 residues long. The CDR3 sequence: CASSLSAGTSSYEQYF. In DNA, the CDR3 is TGTGCCAGCAGCCTATCCGCCGGGACTTCCTCCTACGAGCAGTACTTC.

This chain joins TRBV24-1 and TRBJ2-5, with 9 bases lining up with TRBD2. The CDR3 loop spans 15 amino acids. Germline CDR1 reads KGHDR; CDR2 reads SFDVKD. With V trimmed by 3 bases and J by 5 bases, 6 bases remained unmatched. This CDR3 reads CATSDRRGGVETQYF. CDR3 coding DNA: TGTGCCACCAGTGATAGGCGGGGGGGAGTCGAGACCCAGTACTTC.

CDR3 residues: CASSRRTGVVANYGYTF. The CDR3 nucleotides are TGTGCCAGCAGCAGGCGGACAGGGGTCGTCGCTAACTATGGCTACACCTTC. This chain uses TRBV5-6 with TRBJ1-2; TRBD1 aligns across 9 bases. The CDR3 is 17 residues long. The germline gives CDR1 SGHDT, CDR2 YYEEEE. V lost 4 bases to trimming and J lost 0 bases; unmatched junction nucleotides: 10.

The CDR3: CASSEAFRSGYTF. Written as DNA, the CDR3 is TGTGCCAGCAGTGAAGCCTTTCGGAGTGGCTACACCTTC. This chain uses TRBV6-1 with TRBJ1-2; D is undetermined. V lost 0 bases and J lost 7, with 9 bases in between. This CDR3 has 13 residues. Germline V gives CDR1 MNHNS, CDR2 SASEGT.

This clone came up once. This sequence joins TRBV4-1 and TRBJ1-6; D is uncertain. The CDR3 has 15 amino acids. Trimming pared 1 base from V and 6 bases from J, leaving 10 bases between. Germline assignment: CDR1 MGHRA and CDR2 YSYEKL. The CDR3 loop is CASSQVPTPNSPLHF. DNA for the CDR3: TGCGCCAGCAGCCAAGTTCCTACCCCTAATTCACCCCTCCACTTT.

The chain joins TRBV7-3 to TRBJ2-5; 10 bases agree with TRBD1. The CDR3 is 15 residues long. The junction had 7 bases not matched to a gene; V was cut back by 6 bases and J by 3 bases. CDR1 and CDR2 (germline): SGHTA, FQGTGA. The CDR3 DNA reads TGTGCCAGCAGGAGGACAGGGGGAGTGGAAGAGACCCAGTACTTC. It specifies CASRRTGGVEETQYF.

This clone was found once. The genes are TRBV6-5 and TRBJ2-3; 7 bases are shared with TRBD2. CDR1 is MNHEY and CDR2 is SVGAGI in the germline V gene. Trimming took 5 bases from V and 0 from J; bases not matched to a gene: 2. The CDR3 runs 14 residues. Here the CDR3 DNA reads TGTGCCAGCAGTATCGGGGGGAGCACAGATACGCAGTATTTT. This sequence encodes CASSIGGSTDTQYF.

This clone was observed a few times. The rearrangement links TRBV10-2 to TRBJ2-2, with TRBD1 as a possible D gene (5 bases). The V end lost 3 bases, the J end lost 6 bases, and 8 bases lay between the germline ends. The germline CDR1 and CDR2 sequences are WSHSY and SAAADI. This CDR3 spans 13 amino acids. The CDR3 DNA is TGCGCCAGCAGTGACGGCAGGGCCGGGGAGCTGTTTTTT. Translated, it gives CASSDGRAGELFF.

The chain employs TRBV24-1 and TRBJ2-3, with 11 bases lining up with TRBD1. Germline values: CDR1 KGHDR, CDR2 SFDVKD. V gave up 1 base and J gave up 3 bases; unmatched junction bases: 14. CDR3 length: 20 residues. DNA of the CDR3: TGTGCCACCAGTGATTTTAGGGTCGGTGGACAGGGGGCGCGGACAGATACGCAGTATTTT. This sequence encodes CATSDFRVGGQGARTDTQYF.

The chain carries TRBV2 and TRBJ1-2; tentative D call: TRBD1 (5 bases). Germline V gene sequence: CDR1 SNHLY, CDR2 FYNNEI. This CDR3 is 13 amino acids long. V lost 1 base and J 8 bases, leaving 11 bases between the germline ends. CDR3 coding DNA: TGTGCCAGCAGTGAAGATAACCGGGGGGGCTACACCTTC. Protein: CASSEDNRGGYTF.

This rearrangement joins TRBV6-6 to TRBJ2-7; TRBD2 matches 11 bases. In germline, CDR1 is MNHNY, CDR2 SVGAGI (reference sequence). V was clipped by 6 bases and J by 1 base; unmatched bases: 5. This CDR3 is built from 15 residues. The CDR3 spells CASRVSGGVSYEQYF. Written as DNA, the CDR3 is TGTGCCAGCAGGGTTAGCGGGGGGGTATCCTACGAGCAGTACTTC.

The V call is TRBV3-1 (or the pseudogene TRBV3-2), the J call TRBJ2-2; D is perhaps TRBD1 (8 bases). Germline V gene lookup returns CDR1 LGHDT and CDR2 YNNKEL (reference sequence). Trimming took off 8 bases at V and 6 bases at J, with 22 bases between the two ends. The CDR3 is 16 residues long. CDR3 sequence (DNA): TGTGCCAGCGCCTCATCGGACAGGGCGGGGGCCGGGGAGCTGTTTTTT. It translates to CASASSDRAGAGELFF.